This T cell receptor (beta chain) was identified in a study of a mutant IDH1 vaccine in newly diagnosed glioma. Looking at the study overall: Prior therapy was radiotherapy, temozolomide, or both; most received both.

Comment on this clone: The antigen is not known.

Clones were read by immunoSEQ multiplex PCR, and TCRdb kept only the in-frame ones, dropping some. The table shows about 56,000 clones, with 70% to 90% occurring only once. Stated time point: week 35, safety follow-up. The investigators gave 300 ug of mutant IDH1 20-mer peptide in each vaccine dose, together with topical imiquimod. Weeks 1, 3, 5, 7, 11, 15, 19 and 23 were when patients received their eight vaccinations. The specimen was PBMCs, collected from a glioma patient whose treatment included an IDH1 peptide vaccine. The origin of this receptor is a man aged 35 to 55 with glioma.

The CDR3, as DNA: TGTGCCAGCAGCTCCGGACAGGCGGTCTACGAGCAGTACTTC. Its protein is CASSSGQAVYEQYF. V usage is TRBV7-6 and J usage is TRBJ2-7; TRBD1 matches 7 bases. The trim removed 4 bases at V and 3 bases at J, leaving 6 bases unmatched. The CDR3 totals 14 residues. From germline, CDR1 is SGHVS and CDR2 FNYEAQ.